A single sample is the source of the 27 T cell receptor beta chains below, sequenced in a study of blood T cell repertoires in COVID-19 (TCRdb year 2020). The receptor library was made with the immunoSEQ multiplex PCR assay. This immuneACCESS table, as held by TCRdb, lists in-frame sequences with V and J called but not all clones. Of the missing ones, under half trace to an unresolved V gene in checked studies; the others have no known cause. This sample lists 100,000 to 130,000 clones; about 80% were detected once. The top ten clonotypes cover 4% to 5.5% of the sample. Sequenced: peripheral blood. The receptors were gathered from a man aged 65-85 years with acute or convalescent COVID-19.

The sample holds a few counts of this clone. This chain uses TRBV6-6 with TRBJ1-1; D is perhaps TRBD1 (5 bases). This CDR3 contains 13 residues. Deletions cut 6 bases from V and 12 bases from J, with 20 bases between. In germline, CDR1 is MNHNY, CDR2 SVGAGI (reference sequence). CDR3 loop: CASSPLMGGTTFF. The CDR3 DNA sequence: TGTGCCAGCAGCCCCTTAATGGGGGGTACAACTTTCTTT.

The chain joins TRBV3-1 (or the pseudogene TRBV3-2) to TRBJ2-3, with TRBD2 identical over 12 bases. Germline loops: CDR1 LGHDT, CDR2 YNNKEL (reference sequence). The CDR3 runs 19 residues. Trimming cost V 4 bases and J 1 base; bases outside gene matches: 12. The CDR3 loop is CASSRRLAGVDLGTDTQYF. In DNA, the CDR3 is TGTGCCAGCAGCCGAAGACTAGCGGGGGTTGATCTAGGCACAGATACGCAGTATTTT.

The chain has TRBV7-3 and TRBJ1-1, with 9 bases aligning to TRBD1. The CDR3 is 13 residues long. With 5 bases clipped from V and 5 bases from J, the junction kept 3 bases outside the gene matches. Germline lookup yields CDR1 SGHTA and CDR2 FQGTGA. The CDR3 coding sequence is TGTGCCAGCAGCCGACAGGGGGGGACTGAAGCTTTCTTT. Residues: CASSRQGGTEAFF.

The chain is built from TRBV6-5 and TRBJ2-2, with 8 bases that match TRBD1. The CDR3 extends over 15 amino acids. V lost 1 base to trimming and J lost 6 bases; unmatched junction nucleotides: 4. From germline, CDR1 is MNHEY and CDR2 SVGAGI. The CDR3 sequence: CASSYFQGAAGELFF. The DNA for the CDR3 is TGTGCCAGCAGTTACTTCCAGGGGGCGGCCGGGGAGCTGTTTTTT.

To note about this clone: Other DNA sequences in this specimen translate into the identical CDR3. CDR3 sequence reads: CASSLGQGAYNEQFF. The DNA for the CDR3 is TGCGCCAGCAGCTTGGGGCAGGGGGCCTACAATGAGCAGTTCTTC. The chain has TRBV5-1 and TRBJ2-1, with 7 bases identical to TRBD1. J was trimmed by 2 bases and V by 0 bases; bases with no gene match: 2. The V gene's germline CDR1 is SGHRS and CDR2 YFSETQ. The CDR3 has 15 amino acids.

The count of this clone is one. The rearrangement links TRBV2 to TRBJ1-5; 7 nucleotides agree with TRBD1. V shed 4 bases, J shed 0 bases, and the junction held 3 bases outside the gene matches. Per germline, CDR1 SNHLY and CDR2 FYNNEI. This CDR3 has 15 residues. CDR3 region: CASSVGTASNQPQHF. The CDR3 nucleotides read TGTGCCAGCAGTGTCGGGACAGCTAGCAATCAGCCCCAGCATTTT.

This sequence joins TRBV7-2 and TRBJ2-2; D not certain. This CDR3 has 13 residues. CDR1 and CDR2 (germline): SGHTA, FQGNSA. With 2 bases removed from V and 4 bases from J, the gap between germline ends came to 5 bases. The CDR3 DNA reads TGTGCCAGCAGCTTATCATCCACCGGGGAGCTGTTTTTT. As protein: CASSLSSTGELFF. Full variable domain (rest looked up from reference TRBV7-2 and TRBJ2-2): GAGVSQSPSNKVTEKGKDVELRCDPISGHTALYWYRQSLGQGLEFLIYFQGNSAPDKSGLPSDRFSAERTGGSVSTLTIQRTQQEDSAVYLCASSLSSTGELFFGEGSRLTVL.

CDR3 sequence (DNA): TGTGCCAGCAGTTACTCAAAGGGGGACTATGGCTACACCTTC. It codes for CASSYSKGDYGYTF. The chain has TRBV6-5 and TRBJ1-2; maybe TRBD1 (6 bases). CDR1 and CDR2 from the germline V gene are MNHEY and SVGAGI. The V gene lost 0 bases and the J gene lost 3 bases, with 8 bases spanning the gap. The length of the CDR3 is 14 residues.

V is TRBV2 and J is TRBJ1-1; 8 bases match TRBD1. V lost 5 bases, J lost 6 bases, and 14 bases stayed unmatched. Germline CDR1 and CDR2: SNHLY and FYNNEI. CDR3 length equals 16 residues. The CDR3 sequence is CASSPQGVGSGSEAFF. The CDR3, as DNA: TGTGCCAGCAGTCCACAGGGGGTTGGCTCAGGCTCTGAAGCTTTCTTT.

The gene calls are TRBV21-1 and TRBJ1-5; the D segment call TRBD1 is taken from the table without a DNA check. TRBV21-1 is classified as a pseudogene. The CDR3 is 18 residues long. Here the CDR3 reads CASSKEWTGEIRNQPQHF. The CDR3 DNA is TGTGCCAGCAGCAAAGAGTGGACAGGGGAAATACGGAATCAGCCCCAGCATTTT.

The chain has TRBV12-3 or TRBV12-4 and TRBJ1-5; D not resolved. The V end lost 2 bases, the J end lost 7 bases, and 6 bases lay between the germline ends. CDR3 length: 12 residues. CDR3 sequence (DNA): TGTGCCAGCAGTTTATTGCGCCAGCCCCAGCATTTT. It translates to CASSLLRQPQHF.

The chain employs TRBV6-6 and TRBJ2-1; D is perhaps TRBD1 (6 bases). CDR1 MNHNY and CDR2 SVGAGI come from the germline V gene (reference sequence). The CDR3 is 13 amino acids. The CDR3 reads CAIGGRLDNEQFF. CDR3 sequence (DNA): TGTGCGATAGGGGGACGACTGGACAATGAGCAGTTCTTC.

This chain uses TRBV5-1 with TRBJ2-5, with 15 nucleotides matching TRBD2. CDR1 is SGHRS, CDR2 YFSETQ, per germline. The CDR3 has 16 amino acids. Trimming cost V 4 bases and J 2 bases; bases outside gene matches: 3. CDR3 sequence: CASSPGLAGGQETQYF. The DNA of the CDR3 is TGCGCCAGCAGCCCCGGACTAGCGGGGGGGCAAGAGACCCAGTACTTC. Full variable domain (remainder filled in from reference TRBV5-1 and TRBJ2-5): KAGVTQTPRYLIKTRGQQVTLSCSPISGHRSVSWYQQTPGQGLQFLFEYFSETQRNKGNFPGRFSGRQFSNSRSEMNVSTLELGDSALYLCASSPGLAGGQETQYFGPGTRLLVL.

V gene TRBV14 combines with J gene TRBJ2-3, with D tentatively TRBD2 (6 bases). This CDR3 spans 18 amino acids. Germline V gene data show CDR1 as SGHDN and CDR2 as FVKESK. V was cut by 0 bases and J by 0 bases, with 16 bases left in between. The CDR3 sequence is CASSQDFYGAGSTDTQYF. The CDR3 region has the DNA TGTGCCAGCAGCCAAGATTTTTATGGGGCGGGGAGCACAGATACGCAGTATTTT.

V gene TRBV19 combines with J gene TRBJ2-1; 8 nucleotides align to TRBD2. The V gene end was trimmed by 5 bases and the J gene end by 8 bases; junction bases not matched to a gene: 14. The CDR3 has 16 amino acids. From germline, CDR1 is LNHDA and CDR2 SQIVND (reference sequence). In nucleotides, the CDR3 is TGTGCCAGTAGTGAAAAAGGACAGTACGGGAGGGATGAGCAGTTCTTC. Amino acids: CASSEKGQYGRDEQFF.

The chain couples TRBV6-5 to TRBJ1-6; D is unclear. Trimming stripped 6 bases from V and 6 bases from J, with 12 bases between. The CDR3 consists of 14 residues. The germline V gene has CDR1 MNHEY and CDR2 SVGAGI. The CDR3 coding sequence is TGTGCCAGCAGCCAAAGAGCTGTTAATTCACCCCTCCACTTT. Translating gives CASSQRAVNSPLHF.

The chain employs TRBV5-4 and TRBJ2-7; possibly TRBD1 for D (6 bases). This CDR3 spans 15 amino acids. The ends were cut back, 0 bases at V and 2 bases at J, with 12 bases in the middle. CDR1 is SGHNT and CDR2 is YYREEE in the germline V gene (reference sequence). CDR3 amino acids: CASSLAGNRAYEQYF. CDR3 DNA: TGTGCCAGCAGCTTGGCAGGTAACAGGGCCTACGAGCAGTACTTC. Supplemented by reference TRBV5-4 and TRBJ2-7, the full variable domain reads ETGVTQSPTHLIKTRGQQVTLRCSSQSGHNTVSWYQQALGQGPQFIFQYYREEENGRGNFPPRFSGLQFPNYSSELNVNALELDDSALYLCASSLAGNRAYEQYFGPGTRLTVT.

The V and J genes are TRBV12-3 or TRBV12-4 and TRBJ1-1, with D possibly TRBD1 on 5 matching bases. V was pared by 3 bases and J by 7 bases, with 12 bases between. CDR3 length equals 13 residues. The CDR3 DNA reads as TGTGCCAGCAGTTTTAAGGCTAGGGGTGAAGCTTTCTTT. Amino acid sequence: CASSFKARGEAFF.

The chain recombines TRBV10-2 with TRBJ1-1, with D perhaps matching TRBD1 (5 bases). There are 15 residues in the CDR3. Trimming left V 6 bases short and J 1 base short, with 15 bases between. Germline CDR1 and CDR2: WSHSY and SAAADI. The CDR3 here is CASRPAVTGNTEAFF. The DNA for the CDR3 is TGCGCCAGCAGACCAGCCGTTACAGGGAACACTGAAGCTTTCTTT.

The rearrangement links TRBV6-5 to TRBJ1-1; 8 bases match TRBD1. The trim removed 6 bases at V and 1 base at J, leaving 7 bases unmatched. Germline V gene data show CDR1 as MNHEY and CDR2 as SVGAGI. The CDR3 extends over 15 amino acids. CDR3 residues: CASRPGQGGNTEAFF. CDR3 nucleotides: TGTGCCAGCAGGCCCGGACAGGGCGGGAACACTGAAGCTTTCTTT.

This clone was recorded once. The V and J genes are TRBV14 and TRBJ1-2, with 7 bases aligning to TRBD1. Germline CDR1 is SGHDN and CDR2 is FVKESK. Trimming cost V 1 base and J 8 bases; bases outside gene matches: 7. The CDR3 contains 14 residues. CDR3 residues: CASSQGGTAVGYTF. The CDR3 DNA reads TGTGCCAGCAGCCAAGGGGGGACAGCGGTCGGCTACACCTTC.

In regard to this clone: The identical CDR3 is also encoded by other nucleotide sequences in the sample. The J gene is TRBJ1-2, the V gene TRBV9; unclear D gene. The CDR3 spans 14 residues. V gave up 3 bases and J gave up 3 bases, with 12 bases separating them. Per germline, CDR1 SGDLS and CDR2 YYNGEE. This CDR3 reads CASSAEGGYYGYTF. The CDR3 nucleotides read TGTGCCAGCAGCGCAGAGGGCGGATACTATGGCTACACCTTC.

This rearrangement joins TRBV9 to TRBJ1-6; D is perhaps TRBD1 (5 bases). The CDR3 has 15 residues. Germline-derived CDR1 and CDR2 are SGDLS and YYNGEE. Trimming took 0 bases from V and 8 from J, leaving 12 bases between them. The CDR3, as DNA: TGTGCCAGCAGCGTAGCGAAGGGGCGTGATTCACCCCTCCACTTT. Amino acids: CASSVAKGRDSPLHF.

This clone was picked up a small number of times. The chain carries TRBV19 and TRBJ2-3; possibly TRBD2 for D (7 bases). V was trimmed by 2 bases and J by 8 bases, leaving 14 bases between them. CDR1 LNHDA and CDR2 SQIVND come from the germline V gene (reference sequence). The CDR3 sequence is 14 residues long. As DNA, the CDR3 is TGTGCCAGTAGTATAAGCCAGGGGAGGGCTACGCAGTATTTT. Its translation is CASSISQGRATQYF.

The V and J genes are TRBV29-1 and TRBJ2-3; 8 bases match TRBD2. Trimming removed 6 bases from V and 2 bases from J; junction bases left unmatched: 7. CDR3 length: 14 residues. Germline V gene data show CDR1 as SQVTM and CDR2 as ANQGSEA. This CDR3 reads CSVQTGGLTDTQYF. CDR3 DNA sequence: TGCAGCGTCCAAACGGGGGGGCTCACAGATACGCAGTATTTT.

This rearrangement joins TRBV28 to TRBJ2-7; 8 nucleotides agree with TRBD1. This CDR3 comprises 12 residues. V was pared by 6 bases and J by 4 bases, with 2 bases of the junction left unmatched. The germline gives CDR1 MDHEN, CDR2 SYDVKM. DNA of the CDR3: TGTGCCAGCAGGGGACAGGCGTACGAGCAGTACTTC. Translation: CASRGQAYEQYF.

The J gene is TRBJ2-2, the V gene TRBV5-1; 16 positions match TRBD2. Germline V lookup: CDR1 SGHRS, CDR2 YFSETQ. The J segment lost 6 bases and the V segment lost 4 bases, leaving 9 bases of the junction unmatched. The CDR3 has 18 residues. CDR3 in amino acids: CASSAGTSGGAGAGELFF. The CDR3, as DNA: TGCGCCAGCAGCGCCGGGACTAGCGGGGGGGCCGGAGCCGGGGAGCTGTTTTTT.